A single count supports the clone carrying this TCR beta chain. Data came from immunoSEQ multiplex PCR; TCRdb stores just in-frame clones and leaves some out. The data hold roughly 50,000 clones, with about 90% observed a single time. This sample is part of a study of blood T cell repertoires in COVID-19. At the level of the study: Both acute and convalescent COVID-19 samples were obtained from the United States, Italy and Spain.

The CDR3 runs 14 residues. Trimming shortened V by 2 bases and J by 7 bases, and 11 bases separated the two germline ends. Per the germline V gene, CDR1 is MNHEY and CDR2 is SMNVEV (reference sequence). The chain joins TRBV27 to TRBJ1-4; weak D call: TRBD1 (6 bases). This clonotype originated in a woman in her sixties with active or convalescent COVID-19. Sequenced input: peripheral blood. The CDR3 nucleotides read TGTGCCAGCAGTTTAAACAGGGTGGCTGAAAAACTGTTTTTT. This gives the protein CASSLNRVAEKLFF.